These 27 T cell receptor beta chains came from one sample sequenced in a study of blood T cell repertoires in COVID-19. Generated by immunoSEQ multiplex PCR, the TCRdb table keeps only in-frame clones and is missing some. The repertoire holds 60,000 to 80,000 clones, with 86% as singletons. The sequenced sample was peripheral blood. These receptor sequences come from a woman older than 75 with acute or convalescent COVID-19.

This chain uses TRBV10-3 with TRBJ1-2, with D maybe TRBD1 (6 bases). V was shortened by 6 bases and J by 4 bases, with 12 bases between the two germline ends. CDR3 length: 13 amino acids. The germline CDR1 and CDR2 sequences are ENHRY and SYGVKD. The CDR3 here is CAISAGESYGYTF. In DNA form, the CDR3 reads TGTGCCATCAGCGCAGGGGAGAGCTATGGCTACACCTTC.

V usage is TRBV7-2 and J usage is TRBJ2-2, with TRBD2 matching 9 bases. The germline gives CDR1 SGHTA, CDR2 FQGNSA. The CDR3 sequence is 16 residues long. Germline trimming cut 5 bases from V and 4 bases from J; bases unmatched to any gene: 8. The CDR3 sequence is CASSHLLTSGTGELFF. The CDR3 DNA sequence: TGTGCCAGCAGCCACCTCCTGACTAGCGGCACCGGGGAGCTGTTTTTT.

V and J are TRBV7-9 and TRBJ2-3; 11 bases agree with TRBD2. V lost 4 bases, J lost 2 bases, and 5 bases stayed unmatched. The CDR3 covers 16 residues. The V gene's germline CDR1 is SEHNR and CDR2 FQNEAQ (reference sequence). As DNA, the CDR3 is TGTGCCAGCAGCTCCACTAGCGGGGGTCTCACAGATACGCAGTATTTT. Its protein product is CASSSTSGGLTDTQYF. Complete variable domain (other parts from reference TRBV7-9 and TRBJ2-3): DTGVSQNPRHKITKRGQNVTFRCDPISEHNRLYWYRQTLGQGPEFLTYFQNEAQLEKSRLLSDRFSAERPKGSFSTLEIQRTEQGDSAMYLCASSSTSGGLTDTQYFGPGTRLTVL.

The CDR3 bases are TGTGCCTGGAGTGTACACAGGGATGGCTACACCTTC. Its translation: CAWSVHRDGYTF. The rearrangement uses TRBV30 and TRBJ1-2; a weak D match, TRBD1 (6 bases). The CDR3 sequence is 12 residues long. Trimming took 0 bases from V and 6 from J, leaving 8 bases between them. Germline values: CDR1 GTSNPN, CDR2 SVGIG (reference sequence). Based on the CDR3 plus reference TRBV30 and TRBJ1-2, the full variable domain is SQTIHQWPATLVQPVGSPLSLECTVEGTSNPNLYWYRQAAGRGLQLLFYSVGIGQISSEVPQNLSASRPQDRQFILSSKKLLLSDSGFYLCAWSVHRDGYTFGSGTRLTVV.

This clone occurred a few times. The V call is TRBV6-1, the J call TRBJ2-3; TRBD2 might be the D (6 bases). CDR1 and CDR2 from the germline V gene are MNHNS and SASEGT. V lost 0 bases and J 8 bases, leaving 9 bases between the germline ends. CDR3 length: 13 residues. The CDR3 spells CASSEAPGATQYF. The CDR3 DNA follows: TGTGCCAGCAGTGAAGCTCCGGGAGCTACGCAGTATTTT.

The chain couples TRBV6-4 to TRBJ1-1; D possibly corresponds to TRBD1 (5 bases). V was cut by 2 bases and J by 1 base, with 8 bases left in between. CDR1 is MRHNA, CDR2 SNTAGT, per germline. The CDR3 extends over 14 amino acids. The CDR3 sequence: CASSDGDRNTEAFF. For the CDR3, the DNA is TGTGCCAGCAGTGACGGCGACAGGAACACTGAAGCTTTCTTT.

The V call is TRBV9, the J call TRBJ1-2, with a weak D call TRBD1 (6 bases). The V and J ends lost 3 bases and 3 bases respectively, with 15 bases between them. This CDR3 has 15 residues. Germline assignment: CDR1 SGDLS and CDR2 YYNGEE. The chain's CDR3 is CASSAHSGGDYGYTF. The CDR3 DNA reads TGTGCCAGCAGCGCCCATTCGGGGGGCGACTATGGCTACACCTTC.

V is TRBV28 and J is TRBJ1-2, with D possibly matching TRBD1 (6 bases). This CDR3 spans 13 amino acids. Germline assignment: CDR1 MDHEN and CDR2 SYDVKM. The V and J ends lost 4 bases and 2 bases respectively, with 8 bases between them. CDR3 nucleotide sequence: TGTGCCAGCAGTTACGGACAGAACTATGGCTACACCTTC. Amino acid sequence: CASSYGQNYGYTF.

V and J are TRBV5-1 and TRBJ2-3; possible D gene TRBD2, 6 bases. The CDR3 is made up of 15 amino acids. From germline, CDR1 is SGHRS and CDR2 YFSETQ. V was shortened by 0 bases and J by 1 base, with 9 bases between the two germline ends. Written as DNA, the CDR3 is TGCGCCAGCAGCTTGGGGCGGGGTGGCACAGATACGCAGTATTTT. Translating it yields CASSLGRGGTDTQYF.

The CDR3 region is CATSDFLETQYF. DNA of the CDR3: TGTGCCACCAGTGACTTCTTAGAGACCCAGTACTTC. This chain links TRBV24-1 with TRBJ2-5, with no clear D. Germline CDR1 is KGHDR and CDR2 is SFDVKD. V lost 4 bases, J lost 4 bases, and 6 bases lay in between. The CDR3 loop spans 12 amino acids.

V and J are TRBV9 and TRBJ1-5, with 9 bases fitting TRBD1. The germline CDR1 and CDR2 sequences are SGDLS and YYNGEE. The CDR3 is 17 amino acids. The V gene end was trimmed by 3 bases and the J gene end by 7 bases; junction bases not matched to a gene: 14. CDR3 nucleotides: TGTGCCAGCAGCGCGGGACAGGGCGACTCTCTAGGACAGCCCCAGCATTTT. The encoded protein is CASSAGQGDSLGQPQHF.

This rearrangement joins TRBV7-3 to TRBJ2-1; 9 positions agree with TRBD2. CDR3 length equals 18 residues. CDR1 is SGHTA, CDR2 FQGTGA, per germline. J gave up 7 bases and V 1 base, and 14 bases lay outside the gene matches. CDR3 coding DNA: TGTGCCAGCAGCTTAATAGGCCGGTCTAGCGGGGCGGGTAATGAGCAGTTCTTC. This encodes CASSLIGRSSGAGNEQFF.

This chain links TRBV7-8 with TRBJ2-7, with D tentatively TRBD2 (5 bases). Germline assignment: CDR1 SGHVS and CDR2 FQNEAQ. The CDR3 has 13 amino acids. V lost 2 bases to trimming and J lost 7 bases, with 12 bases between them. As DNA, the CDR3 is TGTGCCAGCAGCTTACCGGGGATTGAGGAGCAGTACTTC. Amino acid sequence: CASSLPGIEEQYF.

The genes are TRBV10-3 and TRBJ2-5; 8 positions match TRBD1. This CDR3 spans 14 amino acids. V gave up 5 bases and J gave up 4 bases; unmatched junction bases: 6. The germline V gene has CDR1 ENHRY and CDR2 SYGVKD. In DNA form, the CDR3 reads TGTGCCATCAGTCCCCGACAGGGGTCAGAGACCCAGTACTTC. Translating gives CAISPRQGSETQYF.

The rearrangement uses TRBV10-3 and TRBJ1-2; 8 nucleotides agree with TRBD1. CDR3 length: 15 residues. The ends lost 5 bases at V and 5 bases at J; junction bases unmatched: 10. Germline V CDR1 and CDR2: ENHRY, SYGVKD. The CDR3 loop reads CAISLQGEAVYGYTF. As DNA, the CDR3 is TGTGCCATCAGTCTACAGGGGGAGGCCGTATATGGCTACACCTTC.

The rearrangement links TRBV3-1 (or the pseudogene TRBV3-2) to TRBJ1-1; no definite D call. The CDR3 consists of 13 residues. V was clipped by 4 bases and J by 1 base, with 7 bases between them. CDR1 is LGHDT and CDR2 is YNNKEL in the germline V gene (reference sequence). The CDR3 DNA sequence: TGTGCCAGCAGCCTCTTCGGGAACACTGAAGCTTTCTTT. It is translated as CASSLFGNTEAFF.

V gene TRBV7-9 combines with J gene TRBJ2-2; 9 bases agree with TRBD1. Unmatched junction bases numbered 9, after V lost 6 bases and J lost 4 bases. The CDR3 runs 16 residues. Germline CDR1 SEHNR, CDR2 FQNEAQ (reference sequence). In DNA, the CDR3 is TGTGCCAGCAGACCCACAGGGGGCTGGGGCACCGGGGAGCTGTTTTTT. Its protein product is CASRPTGGWGTGELFF.

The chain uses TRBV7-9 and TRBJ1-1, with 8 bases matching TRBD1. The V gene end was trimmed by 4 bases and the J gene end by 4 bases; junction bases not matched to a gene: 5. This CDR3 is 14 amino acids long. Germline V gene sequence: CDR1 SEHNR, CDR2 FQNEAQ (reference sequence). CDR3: CASSSTTGVTEAFF. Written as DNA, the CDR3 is TGTGCCAGCAGCTCGACGACAGGGGTCACTGAAGCTTTCTTT.

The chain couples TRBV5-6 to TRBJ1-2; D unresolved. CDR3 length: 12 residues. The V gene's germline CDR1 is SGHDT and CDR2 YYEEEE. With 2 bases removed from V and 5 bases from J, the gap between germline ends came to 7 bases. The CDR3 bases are TGTGCCAGCAGCTTTAACAGATATGGCTACACCTTC. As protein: CASSFNRYGYTF.

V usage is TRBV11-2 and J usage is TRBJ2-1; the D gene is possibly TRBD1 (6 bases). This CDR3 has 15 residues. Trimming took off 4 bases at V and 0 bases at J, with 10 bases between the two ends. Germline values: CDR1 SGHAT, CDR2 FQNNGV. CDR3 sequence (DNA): TGTGCCAGCAGCTCCCAGGGGAGCTCCTACAATGAGCAGTTCTTC. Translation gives CASSSQGSSYNEQFF.

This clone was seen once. The CDR3 sequence is CASSQTGINYGYTF. Here the CDR3 DNA reads TGTGCCAGCAGCCAGACAGGGATTAACTATGGCTACACCTTC. V and J are TRBV11-2 and TRBJ1-2; TRBD1 aligns across 7 bases. V lost 5 bases, J lost 1 base, and 4 bases stayed unmatched. Germline loops: CDR1 SGHAT, CDR2 FQNNGV. CDR3 length: 14 amino acids. Full variable domain (rest looked up from reference TRBV11-2 and TRBJ1-2): EAGVAQSPRYKIIEKRQSVAFWCNPISGHATLYWYQQILGQGPKLLIQFQNNGVVDDSQLPKDRFSAERLKGVDSTLKIQPAKLEDSAVYLCASSQTGINYGYTFGSGTRLTVV.

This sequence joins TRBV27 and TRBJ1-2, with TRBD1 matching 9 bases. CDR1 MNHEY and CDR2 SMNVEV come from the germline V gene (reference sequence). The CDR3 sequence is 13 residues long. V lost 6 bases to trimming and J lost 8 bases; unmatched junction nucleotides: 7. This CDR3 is CASSSDRGRGYTF. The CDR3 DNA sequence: TGTGCCAGCAGCTCGGACAGGGGACGGGGCTACACCTTC.

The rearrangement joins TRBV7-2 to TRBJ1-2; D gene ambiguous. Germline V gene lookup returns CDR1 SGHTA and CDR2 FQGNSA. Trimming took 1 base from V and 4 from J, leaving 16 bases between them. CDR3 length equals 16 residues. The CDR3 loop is CASSLEGRGIPYGYTF. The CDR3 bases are TGTGCCAGCAGCTTAGAGGGTCGGGGAATCCCCTATGGCTACACCTTC.

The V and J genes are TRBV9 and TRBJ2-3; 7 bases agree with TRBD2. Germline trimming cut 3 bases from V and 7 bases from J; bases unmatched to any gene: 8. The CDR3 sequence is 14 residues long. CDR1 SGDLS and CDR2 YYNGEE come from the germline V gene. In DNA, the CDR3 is TGTGCCAGCAGCGGAAGACTAGCAGATAATACGCAGTATTTT. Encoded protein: CASSGRLADNTQYF.

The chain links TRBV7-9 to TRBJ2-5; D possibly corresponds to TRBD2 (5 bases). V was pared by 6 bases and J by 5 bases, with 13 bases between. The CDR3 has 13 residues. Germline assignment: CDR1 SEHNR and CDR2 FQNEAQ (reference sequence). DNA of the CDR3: TGTGCCAGCAGTACAAGGCAGCGGGAGACCCAGTACTTC. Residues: CASSTRQRETQYF.

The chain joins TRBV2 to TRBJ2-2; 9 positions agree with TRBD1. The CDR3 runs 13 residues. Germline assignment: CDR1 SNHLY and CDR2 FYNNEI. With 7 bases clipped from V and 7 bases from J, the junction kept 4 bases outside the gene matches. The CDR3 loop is CASTGQGIGELFF. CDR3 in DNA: TGTGCCAGCACAGGACAGGGGATCGGGGAGCTGTTTTTT.

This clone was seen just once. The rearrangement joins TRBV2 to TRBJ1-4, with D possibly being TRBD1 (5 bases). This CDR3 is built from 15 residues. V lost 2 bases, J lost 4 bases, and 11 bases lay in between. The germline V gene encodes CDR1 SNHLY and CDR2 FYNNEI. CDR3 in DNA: TGTGCCAGCAGTGAATACCAGGGAAGTAATGAAAAACTGTTTTTT. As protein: CASSEYQGSNEKLFF.